These 20 T cell receptor beta chains were sequenced from one sample in a study of T cell responses to AZD1222 COVID-19 vaccine. The method was immunoSEQ multiplex PCR; TCRdb's version includes in-frame clones alone and lacks a portion of them. Of 130,000 or so clones listed, under 95% were seen once; the top ten hold 1% to 1.4%. The sample in question was peripheral blood, obtained 28 days after the second AZD1222 dose. Every receptor here comes from an adult who received the AZD1222 COVID-19 vaccine.

This clone appeared a single time. V is TRBV27 and J is TRBJ2-7, with D unclear. CDR1 is MNHEY, CDR2 SMNVEV, per germline (reference sequence). The CDR3 has 15 amino acids. Trimming took off 4 bases at V and 2 bases at J, with 15 bases between the two ends. The CDR3 region has the DNA TGTGCCAGCAGTTCCTTTGTCAGCAGTACCTACGAGCAGTACTTC. This encodes CASSSFVSSTYEQYF.

The V call is TRBV28, the J call TRBJ2-7, with D possibly being TRBD1 (6 bases). Trimming shortened V by 5 bases and J by 10 bases, and 21 bases separated the two germline ends. The germline V gene encodes CDR1 MDHEN and CDR2 SYDVKM. The length of the CDR3 is 14 residues. The CDR3 sequence: CASSPPKDRGLQYF. The CDR3 DNA reads TGTGCCAGCAGTCCCCCCAAGGACAGAGGGTTACAGTACTTC.

The V call is TRBV9, the J call TRBJ1-1, with 8 bases aligning to TRBD1. Unmatched junction bases numbered 9, after V lost 2 bases and J lost 6 bases. The CDR3 is 15 amino acids. Germline V lookup: CDR1 SGDLS, CDR2 YYNGEE. The CDR3 spells CASSVVSGGVSEAFF. CDR3 DNA sequence: TGTGCCAGCAGCGTCGTCTCAGGGGGCGTCTCTGAAGCTTTCTTT.

This chain uses TRBV3-1 (or the pseudogene TRBV3-2) with TRBJ2-5; 8 nucleotides match TRBD1. CDR3 size: 15 residues. Germline loops: CDR1 LGHDT, CDR2 YNNKEL (reference sequence). V shed 3 bases, J shed 4 bases, and the junction held 7 bases outside the gene matches. The CDR3 DNA follows: TGTGCCAGCAGCCACTGGACAGGGTCGGGAGAGACCCAGTACTTC. It specifies CASSHWTGSGETQYF.

The CDR3 protein is CASSPHPSSGGYNEQFF. As DNA, the CDR3 is TGTGCCAGCAGCCCCCATCCTAGCAGCGGGGGGTACAATGAGCAGTTCTTC. The V call is TRBV6-4, the J call TRBJ2-1; TRBD2 matches at 9 bases. This CDR3 has 17 amino acids. V was pared by 6 bases and J by 4 bases, with 13 bases of the junction left unmatched. The germline V gene has CDR1 MRHNA and CDR2 SNTAGT.

The chain uses TRBV4-2 and TRBJ2-5; TRBD2 aligns across 7 bases. V lost 0 bases to trimming and J lost 4 bases; unmatched junction nucleotides: 5. Looked up from germline, CDR1 is LGHNA and CDR2 is YNFKEQ. The CDR3 extends over 15 amino acids. The CDR3 here is CASSQEEGGPETQYF. In nucleotides, the CDR3 is TGTGCCAGCAGCCAAGAGGAGGGAGGGCCAGAGACCCAGTACTTC.

The J gene is TRBJ1-1, the V gene TRBV12-3 or TRBV12-4; 7 positions agree with TRBD1. This CDR3 region has 12 residues. V lost 3 bases, J lost 9 bases, and 4 bases stayed unmatched. CDR3 region: CASSLDRIKAFF. The CDR3 bases are TGTGCCAGCAGTTTGGACAGGATTAAAGCTTTCTTT.

This clone appeared a few times. The V and J genes are TRBV29-1 and TRBJ1-3; D uncertain. The CDR3 totals 14 residues. Germline lookup yields CDR1 SQVTM and CDR2 ANQGSEA. V dropped 8 bases and J dropped 2 bases, with 16 bases sitting between them. CDR3 in amino acids: CSTRVGSAGNTIYF. The DNA for the CDR3 is TGCAGCACTCGGGTGGGGTCGGCTGGAAACACCATATATTTT.

The chain recombines TRBV3-1 (or the pseudogene TRBV3-2) with TRBJ1-5; the D is unclear. V lost 3 bases to trimming and J lost 3 bases, with 9 bases between them. The CDR3 sequence is 14 residues long. CDR1 is LGHDT, CDR2 YNNKEL, per germline (reference sequence). The CDR3 here is CASSQDRNNQPQHF. Here the CDR3 DNA reads TGTGCCAGCAGCCAGGATCGGAACAATCAGCCCCAGCATTTT.

The rearrangement links TRBV6-6 to TRBJ1-4, with 7 bases identical to TRBD1. V was clipped by 6 bases and J by 4 bases; unmatched bases: 5. CDR1 is MNHNY and CDR2 is SVGAGI in the germline V gene (reference sequence). The CDR3 contains 14 residues. CDR3 in DNA: TGTGCCAGCAGGGGACAGCCGATTAATGAAAAACTGTTTTTT. Translating gives CASRGQPINEKLFF.

In this sample, this clone turned up a few times. J is TRBJ2-7 and V is TRBV2; 7 nucleotides match TRBD2. The CDR3 runs to 15 residues. Germline V gives CDR1 SNHLY, CDR2 FYNNEI. V lost 2 bases to trimming and J lost 2 bases; unmatched junction nucleotides: 6. CDR3 coding DNA: TGTGCCAGCAGTGAATCGGGGGGAATGGCCTACGAGCAGTACTTC. It specifies CASSESGGMAYEQYF.

The V gene is TRBV20-1, the J gene TRBJ1-1, with a tentative D call TRBD1 (5 bases). Trimming took off 6 bases at V and 2 bases at J, with 7 bases between the two ends. The CDR3 spans 11 residues. CDR1 is DFQATT, CDR2 SNEGSKA, per germline (reference sequence). DNA for the CDR3: TGCAGTGCCGGGGACAACACTGAAGCTTTCTTT. Translated, it gives CSAGDNTEAFF.

The chain joins TRBV15 to TRBJ1-6; TRBD1 aligns across 10 bases. Germline values: CDR1 LNHNV, CDR2 YYDKDF (reference sequence). The CDR3 extends over 15 amino acids. V was clipped by 4 bases and J by 7 bases; unmatched bases: 4. CDR3 in DNA: TGTGCCACCAGCACCATGGGACAGGGGAATTCACCCCTCCACTTT. Its translation: CATSTMGQGNSPLHF.

The chain carries TRBV4-1 and TRBJ2-4; no clear D. V gave up 0 bases and J gave up 9 bases, with 15 bases separating them. Looked up from germline, CDR1 is MGHRA and CDR2 is YSYEKL. The CDR3 covers 15 residues. CDR3 sequence: CASSQDRGSVSIQYF. Written as DNA, the CDR3 is TGCGCCAGCAGCCAAGATCGAGGTTCAGTGAGCATTCAGTACTTC.

J is TRBJ1-4 and V is TRBV30; D gene unclear. Germline V gives CDR1 GTSNPN, CDR2 SVGIG (reference sequence). Trimming left V 8 bases short and J 0 bases short, with 10 bases between. The CDR3 spans 13 residues. Written as DNA, the CDR3 is TGTGCCGGTACCGTCACAACTAATGAAAAACTGTTTTTT. Its translation: CAGTVTTNEKLFF.

The chain has TRBV10-3 and TRBJ1-2, with D tentatively TRBD1 (6 bases). The CDR3 is 16 residues long. Germline V gene lookup returns CDR1 ENHRY and CDR2 SYGVKD. The V end was cut by 0 bases, the J end by 8 bases, with 19 bases between. This CDR3 reads CAISESGAGRTEGYTF. The CDR3 DNA sequence: TGTGCCATCAGTGAGTCGGGGGCCGGACGAACGGAGGGCTACACCTTC.

This chain connects TRBV13 to TRBJ2-7; TRBD1 aligns across 7 bases. With V trimmed by 3 bases and J by 2 bases, 4 bases remained unmatched. Germline CDR1 PRHDT, CDR2 FYEKMQ (reference sequence). The CDR3 runs 14 residues. CDR3 amino acids: CASSFDRVAYEQYF. The CDR3 bases are TGTGCCAGCAGCTTTGACAGGGTGGCCTACGAGCAGTACTTC.

The V and J genes are TRBV24-1 and TRBJ1-5; no reliable D call. V gave up 3 bases and J gave up 0 bases, with 11 bases separating them. The CDR3 sequence is 16 residues long. Looked up from germline, CDR1 is KGHDR and CDR2 is SFDVKD. CDR3 nucleotide sequence: TGTGCCACCAGTGATATGAACACAAATAGCAATCAGCCCCAGCATTTT. This sequence encodes CATSDMNTNSNQPQHF.

The genes are TRBV24-1 and TRBJ1-2; D remains ambiguous. CDR1 and CDR2 (germline): KGHDR, SFDVKD. V dropped 2 bases and J dropped 2 bases, with 2 bases sitting between them. This CDR3 spans 12 amino acids. The CDR3 protein is CATSDWNYGYTF. As DNA, the CDR3 is TGTGCCACCAGTGATTGGAACTATGGCTACACCTTC.

The V call is TRBV6-6, the J call TRBJ2-1, with 9 bases that match TRBD2. J was trimmed by 9 bases and V by 4 bases; bases with no gene match: 13. CDR1 is MNHNY, CDR2 SVGAGI, per germline (reference sequence). The CDR3 contains 16 residues. The CDR3 nucleotides are TGTGCCAGCAGTTTATTAGCGGGAGCGTTGTTGGGTGAGCAGTTCTTC. It encodes CASSLLAGALLGEQFF.